This T cell receptor (beta chain) was captured in a study of blood T cell repertoires in COVID-19. Germline V gene sequence: CDR1 SGDLS, CDR2 YYNGEE. This CDR3 is built from 13 residues. Deletions cut 6 bases from V and 0 bases from J, with 9 bases between. Profiling relied on immunoSEQ multiplex PCR, and the TCRdb table lists in-frame clones only, not all of them. Among approximately 300,000 clones, under 90% were seen once, and the ten largest hold around 9.3%. The sequence derives from a woman aged 18 to 35 who had recovered from COVID-19. The sample was PBMCs or T cells enriched from blood (not recorded which). The rearrangement uses TRBV9 and TRBJ1-1; D may be TRBD1 (5 bases). CDR3 sequence: CASTRGLNTEAFF. Here the CDR3 DNA reads TGTGCCAGCACTAGGGGATTGAACACTGAAGCTTTCTTT.